This T cell receptor (beta chain) appears in the sequencing data of a study of shared clonotypes between healthy human individuals (dated by TCRdb to between 2020 and 2021). Study-wide context: The cohort included a few men and a couple of women between 18 and 49 years of age. For each donor, CD4 naive and CD4 memory were each run on three plates, CD8 naive on two plates, and CD8 memory on one plate. To estimate repertoire size and how much clonotypes are shared between individuals, the study performed deep sequencing of blood TCR repertoires from a handful of healthy adults. To increase sequencing depth and limit assay-specific biases, TCR repertoire library preparation and sequencing were carried out by different laboratories using diverse techniques. Between about 0.9 and 10 billion PBMCs per donor were obtained by leukapheresis. What the authors observed across the whole study: Naive subsets generally had larger estimated clonotype richness than memory subsets did. Roughly 5% of naive CD4, around 3.5% of naive CD8, around 2.3% of memory CD4, and around 0.42% of memory CD8 clonotypes were shared across a few donors. Because the study included only a small number of donors, the genetic and exposure-history diversity represented was limited. Higher generation probabilities were observed for clonotypes shared by all four sorted-subset donors than for non-shared clonotypes. Even with the large sequencing depth, rarefaction of the sorted-subset datasets indicated that sequencing was incomplete. Pairwise subsampling led to the expectation that sequencing depth would affect the degree of clonotype sharing among donors. Sampling was restricted to blood, and TCR repertoires in tissues likely differ from the TCR repertoires found in blood.

A remark on this clone: Which antigen it targets is not known. No much larger clonotype is one base removed from it; base qualities were not supplied.

Using the deep immunoSEQ assay, TCR CDR3 regions were amplified from genomic DNA by multiplex PCR. Extracted genomic DNA from each cell subset was spread evenly across all wells of several immunoSEQ 96-well plates, with each plate serving as a replicate. For sorted subsets, approximately 210 ng genomic DNA, equal to tens of thousands of T cell genomes, was loaded into each replicate PCR. Purified libraries were measured with a Qubit 3.0 fluorometer, size-checked on a Bioanalyzer 2100, and measured again with the KAPA Library Quantification kit. A separate single-read 150-cycle Illumina NextSeq 550 flow cell was used to sequence each immunoSEQ 96-well plate. In the paper's pipeline: Because only junctional sequences without quality scores were contained in the immunoSEQ output, filtering matching that applied to full-length reads could not be performed. To assign V/J genes and CDR3, sequences were annotated against IMGT germline references using PyIR, a Python wrapper for IgBLAST v1.9. Reads were filtered out if the reads had weak V/J assignments (E-value above 1e-6), no CDR3, stop codons, out-of-frame junctions, or ambiguous translated residues. V3J clonotypes were defined as sequences sharing an identical inferred V gene, J gene, and CDR3 amino acid sequence. The percentage overlap between two repertoires was calculated by dividing the number of shared unique clonotypes by the size of the smaller repertoire. Three approaches were used to assess repertoire richness: RTK rarefaction, the Chao1 estimator, and Recon v2.1 estimates of unobserved clonotypes. Generation probabilities for all TCRbeta clonotypes obtained by the gDNA method from a handful of donors were computed using OLGA. TCRdb took this table from immuneACCESS and kept in-frame rearrangements with V and J called. Such tables lack part of the clones; where checked against another copy, unresolved V genes explain under half of the gap, and the rest is unexplained. The DNA was the basis for D and trimming; V, J and clone size are from that table. Across this sample there are millions of clones, with roughly 94% seen only once. The ten largest make up 0.13% of the sample.

Donors were healthy HIV-negative adults with no recently reported acute infections or vaccinations. Only Caucasian adults living in Nashville, Tennessee, USA were represented among the donors. CD4+ T cells were enriched by magnetic negative selection; naive cells were then positively selected on CD45RA, and the negative fraction formed the memory subset. Blood was collected by leukapheresis, and PBMCs were isolated by Ficoll-Histopaque density gradient centrifugation and then cryopreserved in liquid nitrogen vapor phase. Analytical flow cytometry was used to check the purity and quantity of every magnetically sorted T cell population. Each sorted fraction had its genomic DNA isolated and then quantified by UV absorbance on a Nanodrop 2000c. The CDR3 covers 17 residues, taking in both the cysteine and the phenylalanine. The only DNA kept is the CDR3, 51 bases in frame from the first base. Per the germline V gene, SGHRS is the CDR1 and YFSETQ is the CDR2. The junction shows trimming of 0 bases on V and 2 bases on J, and the gene matches do not reach 4 bases of it.

The specimen sequenced was naive CD4+ T cells sorted from blood. The cell subset or site label corresponds to: CD45RA+ positively selected. The sequence is built from TRBV5-1 and TRBJ2-3; the central 12 bases match TRBD2. The sequence came from a man aged 18 to 30 in good health. The CDR3 protein is CASSLALAGGPTDTQYF. The nucleotide sequence reads as follows: TGCGCCAGCAGCTTGGCTCTAGCGGGAGGGCCCACAGATACGCAGTATTTT.